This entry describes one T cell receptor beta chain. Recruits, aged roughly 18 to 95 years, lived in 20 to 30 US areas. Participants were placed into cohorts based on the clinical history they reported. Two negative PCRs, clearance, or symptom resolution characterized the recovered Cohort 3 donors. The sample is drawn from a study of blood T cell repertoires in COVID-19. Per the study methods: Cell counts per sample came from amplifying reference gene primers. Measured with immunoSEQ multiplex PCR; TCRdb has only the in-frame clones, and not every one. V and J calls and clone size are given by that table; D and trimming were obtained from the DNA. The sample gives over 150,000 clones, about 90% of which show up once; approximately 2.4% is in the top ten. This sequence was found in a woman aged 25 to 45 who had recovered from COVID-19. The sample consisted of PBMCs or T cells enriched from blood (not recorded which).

CDR3 in DNA: TGTGCCAGCAGGCCCGGGACTACGTTAACAGATACGCAGTATTTT. Translation: CASRPGTTLTDTQYF. The rearrangement joins TRBV5-8 to TRBJ2-3, with 7 bases identical to TRBD2. From germline, CDR1 is SGHTS and CDR2 YDEGEE. This CDR3 has 15 amino acids. The junction had 9 bases not matched to a gene; V was cut back by 5 bases and J by 3 bases.